This T cell receptor beta chain emerged from a study of blood T cell repertoires in COVID-19. About the study: Collection of acute and convalescent COVID-19 samples took place in the United States, Italy and Spain. Nucleic acid was either cDNA or gDNA, and it came from T cells, B-cell-depleted T cells, or PBMCs.

Authors' data handling: Estimates of nucleated cell counts were drawn from the amplification of reference gene primers. This table comes from immunoSEQ multiplex PCR, and its TCRdb copy is limited to in-frame clones, with some not included. V, J and clone size are taken as reported in that table, and D and trimming were inferred from the DNA itself. The data contain roughly 140,000 clones, 80% to 90% of them seen just once; the ten biggest clones take up 6.5% to 9%. The CDR3 covers 16 residues. V lost 5 bases, J lost 4 bases, and 12 bases stayed unmatched. Germline values: CDR1 SGHVS, CDR2 FQNEAQ. This sequence joins TRBV7-8 and TRBJ2-7, with 9 bases identical to TRBD1. Material for sequencing was peripheral blood. This clonotype was sampled from a woman in her 50s in a cohort sampled during active or convalescent COVID-19. CDR3 residues: CASSPGGGQGGYEQYF. Written as DNA, the CDR3 is TGTGCCAGCAGCCCGGGCGGGGGACAGGGCGGGTACGAGCAGTACTTC.